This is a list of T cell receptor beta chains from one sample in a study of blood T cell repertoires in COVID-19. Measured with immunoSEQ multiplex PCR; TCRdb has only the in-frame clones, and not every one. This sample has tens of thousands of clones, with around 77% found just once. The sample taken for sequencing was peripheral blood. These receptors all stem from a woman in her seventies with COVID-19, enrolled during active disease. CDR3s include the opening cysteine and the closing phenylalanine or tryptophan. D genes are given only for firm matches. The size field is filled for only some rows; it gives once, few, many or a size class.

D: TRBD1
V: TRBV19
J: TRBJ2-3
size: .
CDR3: CASRAGGNTDTQYF
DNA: TGTGCCAGTAGGGCAGGGGGAAACACAGATACGCAGTATTTT

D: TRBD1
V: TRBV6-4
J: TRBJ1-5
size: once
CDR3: CASRPSRGPRNQPQHF
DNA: TGTGCCAGCAGACCCTCAAGGGGGCCTAGGAATCAGCCCCAGCATTTT

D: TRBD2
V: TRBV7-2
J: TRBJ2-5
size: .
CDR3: CASSVGLYGTQYF
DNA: TGTGCCAGCAGCGTGGGACTATACGGGACCCAGTACTTC

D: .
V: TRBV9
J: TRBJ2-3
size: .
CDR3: CASSPSGGVADTQYF
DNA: TGTGCCAGCAGCCCCTCGGGGGGCGTCGCAGATACGCAGTATTTT

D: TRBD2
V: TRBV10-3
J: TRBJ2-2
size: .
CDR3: CATSGGRADGTGELFF
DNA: TGTGCCACCTCTGGCGGGAGGGCGGACGGCACCGGGGAGCTGTTTTTT

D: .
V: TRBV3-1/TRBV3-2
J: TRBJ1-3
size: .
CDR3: CASSQDLGHVVSGNTIYF
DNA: TGTGCCAGCAGCCAAGACCTGGGACACGTAGTCTCTGGAAACACCATATATTTT

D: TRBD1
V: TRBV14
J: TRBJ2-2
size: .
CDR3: CASSQGQGWGTGELFF
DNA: TGTGCCAGCAGCCAAGGACAGGGGTGGGGCACCGGGGAGCTGTTTTTT

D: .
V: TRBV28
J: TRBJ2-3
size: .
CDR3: CASSSGDTQYF
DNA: TGTGCCAGCAGCTCCGGAGATACGCAGTATTTT

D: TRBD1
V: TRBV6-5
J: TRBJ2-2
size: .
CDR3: CASSSGTGWTGELFF
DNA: TGTGCCAGCAGCTCCGGGACAGGTTGGACCGGGGAGCTGTTTTTT

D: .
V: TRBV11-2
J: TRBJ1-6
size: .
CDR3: CASSSLDSLNYNSPLHF
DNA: TGTGCCAGCAGCTCCTTAGACAGTCTAAATTATAATTCACCCCTCCACTTT

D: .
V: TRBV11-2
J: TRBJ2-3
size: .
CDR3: CASSLAQSTDTQYF
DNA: TGTGCCAGCAGCTTAGCGCAGAGCACAGATACGCAGTATTTT

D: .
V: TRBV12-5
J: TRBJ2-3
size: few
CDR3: CASGLTLNVGNSTDTQYF
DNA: TGTGCTAGTGGTTTGACCCTTAATGTCGGGAATTCCACAGATACGCAGTATTTT

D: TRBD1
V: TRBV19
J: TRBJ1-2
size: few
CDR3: CASRHRGEGYGYTF
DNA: TGTGCCAGTAGACACAGGGGGGAGGGCTATGGCTACACCTTC

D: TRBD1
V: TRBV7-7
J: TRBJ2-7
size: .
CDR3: CASSRGQDYEQYF
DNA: TGTGCCAGCAGCAGGGGACAGGACTACGAGCAGTACTTC

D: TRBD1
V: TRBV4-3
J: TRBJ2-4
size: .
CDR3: CASSQDMFGTDGSKNIQYF
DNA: TGCGCCAGCAGCCAAGATATGTTTGGGACAGACGGATCCAAAAACATTCAGTACTTC

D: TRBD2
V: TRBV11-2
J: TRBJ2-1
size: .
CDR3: CASGEAGDSYNEQFF
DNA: TGTGCCAGCGGAGAAGCGGGAGACTCCTACAATGAGCAGTTCTTC

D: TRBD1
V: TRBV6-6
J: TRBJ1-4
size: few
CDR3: CASSRQGWGEKLFF
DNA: TGTGCCAGCAGTCGACAGGGATGGGGTGAAAAACTGTTTTTT

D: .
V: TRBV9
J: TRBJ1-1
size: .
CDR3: CASSVAGVNTEAFF
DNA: TGTGCCAGCAGCGTAGCCGGGGTGAACACTGAAGCTTTCTTT

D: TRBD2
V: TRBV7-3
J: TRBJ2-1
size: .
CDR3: CASSLGLAGGYEQFF
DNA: TGTGCCAGCAGCTTGGGACTAGCGGGAGGCTATGAGCAGTTCTTC

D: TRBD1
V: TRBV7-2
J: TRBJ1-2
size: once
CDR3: CASSQVRDSGTFYTF
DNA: TGTGCCAGCAGTCAAGTTAGGGACAGCGGTACATTCTACACCTTC

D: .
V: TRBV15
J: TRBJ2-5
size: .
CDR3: CATSRQPRGYQETQYF
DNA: TGTGCCACCAGCAGACAACCGAGGGGGTACCAAGAGACCCAGTACTTC

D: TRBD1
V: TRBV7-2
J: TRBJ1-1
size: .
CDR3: CASSFGQGVMNTEAFF
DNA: TGTGCCAGCAGCTTTGGACAGGGGGTCATGAACACTGAAGCTTTCTTT

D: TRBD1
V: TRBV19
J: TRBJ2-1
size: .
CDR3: CASTLSPPGQGAHEQFF
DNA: TGTGCCAGTACCCTATCCCCACCGGGACAGGGGGCTCATGAGCAGTTCTTC

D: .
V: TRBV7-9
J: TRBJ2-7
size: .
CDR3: CASSSGISSYEQYF
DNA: TGTGCCAGCAGCTCCGGGATTAGCTCCTACGAGCAGTACTTC

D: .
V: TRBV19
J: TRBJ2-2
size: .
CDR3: CASRETGHTGELFF
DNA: TGTGCCAGTAGGGAAACAGGGCACACCGGGGAGCTGTTTTTT

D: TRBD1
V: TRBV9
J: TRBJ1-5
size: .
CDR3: CASSVGAGGSQPQHF
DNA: TGTGCCAGCAGCGTAGGGGCAGGGGGAAGTCAGCCCCAGCATTTT

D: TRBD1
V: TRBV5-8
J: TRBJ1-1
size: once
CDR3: CASNRDRENLNTEAFF
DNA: TGTGCCAGCAACCGGGACAGGGAAAACTTGAACACTGAAGCTTTCTTT